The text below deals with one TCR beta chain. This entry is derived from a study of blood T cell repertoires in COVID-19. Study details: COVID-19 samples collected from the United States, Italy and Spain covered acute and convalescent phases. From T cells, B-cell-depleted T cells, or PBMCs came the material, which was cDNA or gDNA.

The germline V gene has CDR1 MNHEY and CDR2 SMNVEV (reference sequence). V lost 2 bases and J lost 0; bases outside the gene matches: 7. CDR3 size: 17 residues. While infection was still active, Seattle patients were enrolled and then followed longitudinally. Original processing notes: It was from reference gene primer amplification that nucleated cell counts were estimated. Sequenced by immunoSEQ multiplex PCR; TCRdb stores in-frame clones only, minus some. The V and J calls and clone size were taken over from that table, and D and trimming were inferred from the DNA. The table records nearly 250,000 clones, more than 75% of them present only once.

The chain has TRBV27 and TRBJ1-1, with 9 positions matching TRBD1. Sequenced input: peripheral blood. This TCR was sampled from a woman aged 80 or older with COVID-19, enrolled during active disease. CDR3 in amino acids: CASSLLRTGDMNTEAFF. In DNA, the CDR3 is TGTGCCAGCAGTTTACTTCGGACAGGGGACATGAACACTGAAGCTTTCTTT.